The 15 T cell receptor beta chains presented below share a single source sample, sequenced in a study of cytomegalovirus exposure and HLA in healthy donors. Method: immunoSEQ multiplex PCR; TCRdb's copy keeps in-frame clones and lacks some. The data contain approximately 97,000 clones, approximately 94% of them singletons. Input material: PBMCs. These receptors were taken from a woman aged 30 to 39 in good health and CMV-seropositive.

This sequence joins TRBV6-4 and TRBJ2-7; possible D gene TRBD2, 6 bases. Germline CDR1 reads MRHNA; CDR2 reads SNTAGT. There are 20 residues in the CDR3. The V gene lost 3 bases and the J gene lost 0 bases, with 27 bases spanning the gap. The CDR3 region is CASSEVGLATNPGSSYEQYF. The CDR3 nucleotides read TGTGCCAGCAGTGAGGTCGGCCTAGCGACTAACCCAGGAAGCTCCTACGAGCAGTACTTC.

The J gene is TRBJ1-4, the V gene TRBV11-2; 7 bases agree with TRBD1. With V trimmed by 2 bases and J by 8 bases, 8 bases remained unmatched. The length of the CDR3 is 15 residues. CDR1 and CDR2 (germline): SGHAT, FQNNGV. CDR3 DNA sequence: TGTGCCAGCAGCTTAAGACAGGGCGGATCCGAAAAACTGTTTTTT. Its translation: CASSLRQGGSEKLFF.

The chain is built from TRBV5-6 and TRBJ2-3; 7 nucleotides match TRBD1. The CDR3 sequence is 15 residues long. J was trimmed by 1 base and V by 3 bases; bases with no gene match: 5. CDR1 is SGHDT and CDR2 is YYEEEE in the germline V gene. This CDR3 is CASSSYRGGTDTQYF. The CDR3 DNA reads TGTGCCAGCAGCTCTTACAGGGGCGGCACAGATACGCAGTATTTT.

This chain connects TRBV4-3 to TRBJ2-7, with 7 bases that match TRBD1. CDR1 is LGHNA, CDR2 YSLEER, per germline. CDR3 length: 14 residues. With 4 bases clipped from V and 6 bases from J, the junction kept 9 bases outside the gene matches. The CDR3 reads CASSRNLQGREQYF. In nucleotides, the CDR3 is TGCGCCAGCAGCCGGAATTTACAGGGGCGCGAGCAGTACTTC.

The chain couples TRBV15 to TRBJ2-4; D may be TRBD1 (6 bases). With 5 bases removed from V and 6 bases from J, the gap between germline ends came to 17 bases. Germline V lookup: CDR1 LNHNV, CDR2 YYDKDF (reference sequence). CDR3 length equals 15 residues. The CDR3 DNA is TGTGCCACCAGCCACCCTTCGGGACAAGTAAACATTCAGTACTTC. Translating it yields CATSHPSGQVNIQYF.

V usage is TRBV28 and J usage is TRBJ2-1; 9 nucleotides agree with TRBD1. V trimming: 4 bases; J trimming: 3 bases; junction bases outside the gene matches: 4. This CDR3 has 15 residues. Germline CDR1 MDHEN, CDR2 SYDVKM. Written as DNA, the CDR3 is TGTGCCAGCAGTTCCCGGACAGGGGACTACAATGAGCAGTTCTTC. Protein sequence: CASSSRTGDYNEQFF.

The chain carries TRBV9 and TRBJ2-1; unclear D gene. Germline CDR1 SGDLS, CDR2 YYNGEE. V was cut by 0 bases and J by 0 bases, with 16 bases left in between. There are 18 residues in the CDR3. The CDR3 nucleotides are TGTGCCAGCAGCGTAGCCCTGCACCCTTCCAGCTCCTACAATGAGCAGTTCTTC. Translating it yields CASSVALHPSSSYNEQFF.

This clone was recorded only once. J is TRBJ2-3 and V is TRBV30; D ambiguous. The V end lost 2 bases, the J end lost 2 bases, and 5 bases lay between the germline ends. Germline CDR1 is GTSNPN and CDR2 is SVGIG (reference sequence). The CDR3 is 12 amino acids. As DNA, the CDR3 is TGTGCCTGGAGTCAACTCACAGATACGCAGTATTTT. Protein sequence: CAWSQLTDTQYF.

This clone has only one observation. V gene TRBV7-9 combines with J gene TRBJ2-2; TRBD2 matches 13 bases. The CDR3 sequence is 15 residues long. Unmatched junction bases numbered 7, after V lost 5 bases and J lost 10 bases. In germline, CDR1 is SEHNR, CDR2 FQNEAQ (reference sequence). The CDR3 sequence: CASSGLAGAAVELFF. CDR3 coding DNA: TGTGCCAGCAGCGGACTAGCGGGAGCGGCCGTGGAGCTGTTTTTT.

The V gene is TRBV28, the J gene TRBJ2-7; 15 bases line up with TRBD2. There are 19 residues in the CDR3. CDR1 is MDHEN and CDR2 is SYDVKM in the germline V gene. The trim removed 4 bases at V and 5 bases at J, leaving 15 bases unmatched. As DNA, the CDR3 is TGTGCCAGCAGTTACATTGGACTAGCGGGAGGGCCGACGTCGAACGAGCAGTACTTC. Translated, it gives CASSYIGLAGGPTSNEQYF.

This clone was detected once. The chain employs TRBV28 and TRBJ2-7; 7 bases line up with TRBD1. The CDR3 has 17 amino acids. V was clipped by 8 bases and J by 3 bases; unmatched bases: 19. CDR1 and CDR2 from the germline V gene are MDHEN and SYDVKM. CDR3 DNA: TGTGCCAGCCCTCCCGCAGGGACGGGACAGTATTACTACGAGCAGTACTTC. The encoded protein is CASPPAGTGQYYYEQYF.

The chain links TRBV5-4 to TRBJ1-1; 7 positions match TRBD1. With V trimmed by 2 bases and J by 1 base, 8 bases remained unmatched. The length of the CDR3 is 16 residues. Germline assignment: CDR1 SGHNT and CDR2 YYREEE (reference sequence). The CDR3 here is CASSFNRQGANTEAFF. CDR3 DNA: TGTGCCAGCAGCTTCAATAGACAGGGCGCGAACACTGAAGCTTTCTTT. The full variable domain, rest sourced from reference TRBV5-4 and TRBJ1-1, is ETGVTQSPTHLIKTRGQQVTLRCSSQSGHNTVSWYQQALGQGPQFIFQYYREEENGRGNFPPRFSGLQFPNYSSELNVNALELDDSALYLCASSFNRQGANTEAFFGQGTRLTVV.

This chain uses TRBV28 with TRBJ1-2; maybe TRBD1 (5 bases). Per germline, CDR1 MDHEN and CDR2 SYDVKM. The V end lost 7 bases, the J end lost 0 bases, and 12 bases lay between the germline ends. This CDR3 is 14 amino acids long. The chain's CDR3 is CASNVGGANYGYTF. The CDR3 coding sequence is TGTGCCAGCAACGTGGGGGGAGCTAACTATGGCTACACCTTC.

The table lists this clone with a count of one. This sequence joins TRBV28 and TRBJ2-7; 8 bases map to TRBD2. The ends lost 2 bases at V and 5 bases at J; junction bases unmatched: 5. This CDR3 is built from 14 residues. Germline values: CDR1 MDHEN, CDR2 SYDVKM. The CDR3 DNA reads as TGTGCCAGCAGTTTAAGGCGGGAGGAGCACGAGCAGTACTTC. Protein product: CASSLRREEHEQYF.

This sequence joins TRBV4-3 and TRBJ1-4; possibly TRBD1 for D (6 bases). Germline CDR1 is LGHNA and CDR2 is YSLEER. The length of the CDR3 is 19 residues. V lost 0 bases and J lost 5, with 22 bases in between. CDR3: CASSQERSGRGWGNEKLFF. The CDR3, as DNA: TGCGCCAGCAGCCAAGAACGGTCAGGGAGGGGGTGGGGAAATGAAAAACTGTTTTTT.